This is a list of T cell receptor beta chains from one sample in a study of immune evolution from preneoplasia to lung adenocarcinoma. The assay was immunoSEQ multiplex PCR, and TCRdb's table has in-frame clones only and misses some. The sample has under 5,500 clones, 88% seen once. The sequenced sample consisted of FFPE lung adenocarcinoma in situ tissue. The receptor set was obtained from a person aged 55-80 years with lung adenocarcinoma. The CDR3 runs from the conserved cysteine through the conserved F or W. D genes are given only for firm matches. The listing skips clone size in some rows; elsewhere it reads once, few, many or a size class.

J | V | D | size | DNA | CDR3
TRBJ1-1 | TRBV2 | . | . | TGTGCCAGCCGCCCCAGGGAGGACACTGAAGCTTTCTTT | CASRPREDTEAFF
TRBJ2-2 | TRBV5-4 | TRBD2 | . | TGTGCCAGCAGCTTGGAAAGCGGGAAGACGAACACCGGGGAGCTGTTTTTT | CASSLESGKTNTGELFF
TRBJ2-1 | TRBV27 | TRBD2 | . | TGTGCCAGCAGCTTCCCGGGGGGAGGGCCCAATGAGCAGTTCTTC | CASSFPGGGPNEQFF
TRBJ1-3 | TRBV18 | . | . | TGTGCCAGCTCACTCCGACCTGCGGAATATGGAAACACCATATATTTT | CASSLRPAEYGNTIYF
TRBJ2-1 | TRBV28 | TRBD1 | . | TGTGCCAGCAGTTCTCAGGGGACAGTGCAGTTCTTC | CASSSQGTVQFF
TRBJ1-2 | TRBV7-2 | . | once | TGTGCCACAGCTTCGGGGCAGGGGCGGCATGGCTACACCTTC | CATASGQGRHGYTF
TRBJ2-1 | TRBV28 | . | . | TGTGCCAGCAGTACCTACTACAATGAGCAGTTCTTC | CASSTYYNEQFF
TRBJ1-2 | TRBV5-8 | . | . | TGTGCCAGCAGCTTTGTGGCAGGGGCCGGCTACATCTTC | CASSFVAGAGYIF
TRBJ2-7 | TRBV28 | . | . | TGTGCCAGCAGTTTCCGGGGTAGCGCCGAGCAGTACTTC | CASSFRGSAEQYF
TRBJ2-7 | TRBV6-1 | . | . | TGTGCCAGCAGGTTGGCAGGTCTTACCTACGAGCAGTACTTC | CASRLAGLTYEQYF
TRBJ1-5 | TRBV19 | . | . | TGTGCCAGTAGGGGGGGCCAAGGTGGCAATCAGCCCCAGCATTTT | CASRGGQGGNQPQHF
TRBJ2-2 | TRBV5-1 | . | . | TGCGCCAGCAGCTTGGAGGTTCCCGGGGAGCTGTTTTTT | CASSLEVPGELFF